This paragraph covers one T cell receptor (beta chain) sequence. Its antigen specificity is not known. Base qualities were left out, and no much larger clone turns up one base away. This entry belongs to a study of tumour-infiltrating T cells in Burkitt lymphoma (dated by TCRdb to between 2020 and 2021). General notes on the study: When TCR repertoire data were correlated with clinical outcome, productive clonality turned out to predict both overall and progression-free survival, independent of established prognosticators, age at diagnosis among them.

Library construction relied on the immunoSEQ multiplex PCR assay. TCRdb provides this immuneACCESS table in a form limited to in-frame rearrangements. Some clones are lacking; in checked studies, under half of them reflect an unresolved V gene, and why the rest are absent is not known. Here the sample has approximately 5,500 clones; about 16% occur a single time. Roughly an eighth of the sample comes from the top ten. Per the germline V gene, SGHNT is the CDR1 and YENEEA is the CDR2. The germline ends are 7 bases apart after V is trimmed by 1 base and J by 0 bases. Spanning cysteine to phenylalanine, the CDR3 consists of 14 amino acids. Just CDR3 DNA is preserved here, 42 bases in frame from base 1.

Source material: tumor tissue. This chain is built from TRBV11-3 and TRBJ2-7; the D gene is not confidently resolved. The TCR originated in a human donor with diffuse large B-cell lymphoma. For the CDR3, the sequence is CASSLGVNSYEQYF. The sequenced DNA is TGTGCCAGCAGCTTAGGGGTGAACTCCTACGAGCAGTACTTC.